Each of the 8 T cell receptor beta chains below was sequenced from the same sample in a study of T cell responses to AZD1222 COVID-19 vaccine. Profiled with immunoSEQ multiplex PCR; TCRdb holds only in-frame clones, not every one. The data contain over 150,000 clones, just under 90% of them seen just once; the ten biggest clones take up 6.1%. The sequences come from peripheral blood, collected on day 0 of AZD1222 vaccination. These receptors came from an adult in good health.

The V call is TRBV30, the J call TRBJ2-2; D is undetermined. Trimming took off 4 bases at V and 1 base at J, with 10 bases between the two ends. The CDR3 is 14 residues long. Germline loops: CDR1 GTSNPN, CDR2 SVGIG (reference sequence). CDR3 residues: CAWILMGNTGELFF. Here the CDR3 DNA reads TGTGCCTGGATATTAATGGGGAACACCGGGGAGCTGTTTTTT.

The CDR3 DNA reads TGTGCCAGCAGTCCCGTGACTAGCGGGATCTACGAGCAGTACTTC. Its protein is CASSPVTSGIYEQYF. The chain has TRBV6-2 or TRBV6-3 and TRBJ2-7; 11 nucleotides line up with TRBD2. The CDR3 has 15 residues. The junction had 6 bases not matched to a gene; V was cut back by 5 bases and J by 3 bases. The V gene's germline CDR1 is MNHEY and CDR2 SVGEGT.

The J gene is TRBJ2-5, the V gene TRBV12-3 or TRBV12-4; 10 positions match TRBD1. With 10 bases clipped from V and 4 bases from J, the junction kept 3 bases outside the gene matches. The CDR3 has 12 residues. This CDR3 reads CATGQGGETQYF. In nucleotides, the CDR3 is TGTGCCACCGGACAGGGGGGAGAGACCCAGTACTTC.

The V call is TRBV3-1 (or the pseudogene TRBV3-2), the J call TRBJ2-4, with D unclear. This CDR3 is 14 amino acids long. Germline V lookup: CDR1 LGHDT, CDR2 YNNKEL (reference sequence). V lost 1 base and J lost 0, with 4 bases in between. CDR3 bases: TGTGCCAGCAGCCAAGGTCCAGCCAAAAACATTCAGTACTTC. Its translation: CASSQGPAKNIQYF.

The V call is TRBV6-5, the J call TRBJ1-2; 7 nucleotides align to TRBD1. Germline CDR1 is MNHEY and CDR2 is SVGAGI. The junction had 7 bases not matched to a gene; V was cut back by 6 bases and J by 0 bases. The CDR3 sequence is 15 residues long. The DNA for the CDR3 is TGTGCCAGCAGACGCGGGACAGCCTCTAACTATGGCTACACCTTC. Translation: CASRRGTASNYGYTF.

The chain employs TRBV7-2 and TRBJ2-3; D gene uncertain. V lost 3 bases and J lost 4, with 14 bases in between. The CDR3 loop spans 15 amino acids. Germline values: CDR1 SGHTA, CDR2 FQGNSA. DNA for the CDR3: TGTGCCAGCAGCTTGGGCCCTATGTTATCAGATACGCAGTATTTT. Amino acids: CASSLGPMLSDTQYF.

The chain combines TRBV6-6 with TRBJ2-3; TRBD1 matches 8 bases. V lost 6 bases to trimming and J lost 2 bases; unmatched junction nucleotides: 4. Per germline, CDR1 MNHNY and CDR2 SVGAGI (reference sequence). The CDR3 length is 14 residues. CDR3 residues: CASSRDRYTDTQYF. Here the CDR3 DNA reads TGTGCCAGCAGCAGGGACAGGTACACAGATACGCAGTATTTT.

The CDR3 sequence is CASSLSRGDGGYTF. CDR3 in DNA: TGTGCCAGCAGCTTAAGTCGTGGGGATGGTGGCTACACCTTC. V and J are TRBV7-2 and TRBJ1-2, with D uncertain. Germline V gives CDR1 SGHTA, CDR2 FQGNSA. This CDR3 contains 14 residues. Between the trimmed V and J ends, which lost 2 bases and 7 bases, there was a span of 14 bases.